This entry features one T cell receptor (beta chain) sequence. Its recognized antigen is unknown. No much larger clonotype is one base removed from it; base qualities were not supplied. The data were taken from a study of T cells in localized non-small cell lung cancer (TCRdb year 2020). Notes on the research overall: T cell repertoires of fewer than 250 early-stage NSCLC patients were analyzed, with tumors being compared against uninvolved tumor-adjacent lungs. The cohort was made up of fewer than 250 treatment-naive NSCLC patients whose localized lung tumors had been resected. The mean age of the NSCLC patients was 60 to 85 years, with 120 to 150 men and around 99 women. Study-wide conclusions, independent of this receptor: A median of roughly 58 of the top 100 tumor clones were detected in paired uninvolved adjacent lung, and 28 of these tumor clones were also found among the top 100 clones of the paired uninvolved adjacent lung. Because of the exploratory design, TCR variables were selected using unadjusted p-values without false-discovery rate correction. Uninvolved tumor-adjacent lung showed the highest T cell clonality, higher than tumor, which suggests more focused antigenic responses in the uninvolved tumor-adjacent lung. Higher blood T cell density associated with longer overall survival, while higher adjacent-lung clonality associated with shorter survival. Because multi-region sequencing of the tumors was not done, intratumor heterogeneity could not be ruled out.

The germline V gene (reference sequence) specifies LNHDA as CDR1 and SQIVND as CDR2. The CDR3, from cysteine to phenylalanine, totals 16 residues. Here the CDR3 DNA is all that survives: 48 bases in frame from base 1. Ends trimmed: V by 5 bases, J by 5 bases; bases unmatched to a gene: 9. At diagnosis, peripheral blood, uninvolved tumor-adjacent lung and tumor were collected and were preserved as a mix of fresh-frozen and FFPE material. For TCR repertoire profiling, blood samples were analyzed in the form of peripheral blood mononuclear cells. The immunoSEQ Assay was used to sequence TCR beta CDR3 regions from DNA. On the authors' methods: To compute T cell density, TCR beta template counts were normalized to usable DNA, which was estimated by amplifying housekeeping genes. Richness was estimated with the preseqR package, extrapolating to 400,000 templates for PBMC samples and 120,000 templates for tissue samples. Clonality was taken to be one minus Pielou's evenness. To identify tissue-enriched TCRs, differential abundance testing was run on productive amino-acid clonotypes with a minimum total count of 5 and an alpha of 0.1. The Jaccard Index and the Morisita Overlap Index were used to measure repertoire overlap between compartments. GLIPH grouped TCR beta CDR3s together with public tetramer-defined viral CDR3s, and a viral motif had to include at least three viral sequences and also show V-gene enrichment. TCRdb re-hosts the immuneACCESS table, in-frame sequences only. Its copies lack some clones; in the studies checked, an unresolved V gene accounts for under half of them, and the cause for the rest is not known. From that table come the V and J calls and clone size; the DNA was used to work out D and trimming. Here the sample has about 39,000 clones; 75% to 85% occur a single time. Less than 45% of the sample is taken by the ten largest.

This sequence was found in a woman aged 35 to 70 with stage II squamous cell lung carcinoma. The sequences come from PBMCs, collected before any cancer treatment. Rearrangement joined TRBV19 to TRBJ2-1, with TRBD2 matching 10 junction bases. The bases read TGTGCCAGTAGTCCCTTCCTAGCGGGAGACGACAATGAGCAGTTCTTC. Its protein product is CASSPFLAGDDNEQFF.